These 5 T cell receptor beta chains originate from one sample sequenced in a study of vaccination and CD4 T cells after COVID-19. Which antigens these TCRs recognize remains unknown. The treatment is: approximately nine-day PBMC culture with coronavirus spike peptide pools or control peptides (ViraFEST assay). An Oncomine TCR Beta short-read assay was used to sequence the DNA from cultured CD4+ T cells. In TCRdb, the PCR reads were re-called with MiXCR into one record per CDR3 protein. The data contain 9,500 to 15,000 distinct CDR3 sequences, approximately 61% of them singletons. The sequenced sample consisted of CD4+ T cells from blood, cultured in vitro. Receptors originate from a human donor who had recovered from COVID-19.

V usage is TRBV6-5 and J usage is TRBJ1-2, with 7 bases matching TRBD1. After removal of 2 bases from V and 3 bases from J, the junction contained 3 bases not matched to a gene. This CDR3 comprises 14 residues. CDR1 and CDR2 from the germline V gene are MNHEY and SVGAGI. CDR3 nucleotides: TGTGCCAGCAGTTACCAGGGGGGGTACTATGGCTACACCTTC. It encodes CASSYQGGYYGYTF.

The genes are TRBV27 and TRBJ1-6; D is unclear. With 1 base removed from V and 13 bases from J, the gap between germline ends came to 14 bases. The CDR3 sequence is 14 residues long. The germline V gene encodes CDR1 MNHEY and CDR2 SMNVEV (reference sequence). The CDR3 coding sequence is TGTGCCAGCAGTTTATGGGGTCCGCTTCGGCCCCTCCACTTT. Translating gives CASSLWGPLRPLHF.

J is TRBJ1-3 and V is TRBV27; unclear D gene. V lost 3 bases, J lost 0 bases, and 6 bases lay in between. Germline lookup yields CDR1 MNHEY and CDR2 SMNVEV (reference sequence). The length of the CDR3 is 14 residues. CDR3 residues: CASSLAISGNTIYF. For the CDR3, the DNA is TGTGCCAGCAGTTTGGCGATCTCTGGAAACACCATATATTTT.

The rearrangement links TRBV19 to TRBJ2-5, with 8 bases identical to TRBD2. Trimming took 5 bases from V and 5 from J; bases not matched to a gene: 16. The germline V gene has CDR1 LNHDA and CDR2 SQIVND (reference sequence). The CDR3 is made up of 17 amino acids. DNA for the CDR3: TGTGCCAGTAGTCTTAAGCGGGAGAACTTCATCCGGGAGACCCAGTACTTC. Translation: CASSLKRENFIRETQYF.

The chain joins TRBV6-4 to TRBJ2-1; 13 positions match TRBD2. This CDR3 has 16 amino acids. Germline V gene data show CDR1 as MRHNA and CDR2 as SNTAGT. The junction had 8 bases not matched to a gene; V was cut back by 5 bases and J by 7 bases. The CDR3 DNA reads TGTGCCAGCAGTCGACTAGCGGGAGGCTACTATAATGAGCAGTTCTTC. Translating gives CASSRLAGGYYNEQFF.